This T cell receptor (beta chain) was retrieved from a study of OX40 agonist ivuxolimab in advanced cancers. The sample holds one count of this clone. Germline V lookup: CDR1 MDHEN, CDR2 SYDVKM. The CDR3 spans 15 residues. V lost 4 bases to trimming and J lost 3 bases; unmatched junction nucleotides: 8. Sequenced by immunoSEQ multiplex PCR; TCRdb stores in-frame clones only, minus some. The sample shows 82,000 or so clones, 90% to 95% of them seen only once. The chain employs TRBV28 and TRBJ1-2, with TRBD1 identical over 7 bases. The specimen was CD4+ or CD8+ T cells sorted from blood, collected in a trial of the OX40 agonist ivuxolimab. The sequence derives from an adult with an advanced solid tumor such as melanoma, head and neck, liver or kidney cancer. Here the CDR3 DNA reads TGTGCCAGCAGTTCGAGCCCCGGGACAGACTATGGCTACACCTTC. Translated: CASSSSPGTDYGYTF.